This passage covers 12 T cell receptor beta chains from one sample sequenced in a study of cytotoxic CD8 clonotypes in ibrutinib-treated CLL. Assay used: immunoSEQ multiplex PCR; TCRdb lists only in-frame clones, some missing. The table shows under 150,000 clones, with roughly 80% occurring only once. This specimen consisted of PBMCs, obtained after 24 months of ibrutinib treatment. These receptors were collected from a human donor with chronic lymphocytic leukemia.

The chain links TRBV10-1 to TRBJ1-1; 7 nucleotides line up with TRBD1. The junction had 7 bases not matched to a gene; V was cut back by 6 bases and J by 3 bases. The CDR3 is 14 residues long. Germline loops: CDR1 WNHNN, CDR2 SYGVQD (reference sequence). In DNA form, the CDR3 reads TGCGCCAGCAGGATGACAGGGAGGGACACTGAAGCTTTCTTT. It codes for CASRMTGRDTEAFF.

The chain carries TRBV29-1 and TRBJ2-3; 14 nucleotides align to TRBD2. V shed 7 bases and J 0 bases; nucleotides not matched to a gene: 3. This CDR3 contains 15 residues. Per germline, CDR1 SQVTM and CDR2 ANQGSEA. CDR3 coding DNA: TGCAGCGGCCGACTAGCGGGGGGGAGCACAGATACGCAGTATTTT. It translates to CSGRLAGGSTDTQYF.

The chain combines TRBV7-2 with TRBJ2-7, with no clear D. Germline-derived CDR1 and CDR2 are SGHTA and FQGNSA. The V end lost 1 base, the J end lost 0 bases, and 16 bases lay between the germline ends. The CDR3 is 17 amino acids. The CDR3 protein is CASSLGALGNPSYEQYF. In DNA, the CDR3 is TGTGCCAGCAGCTTAGGGGCCTTGGGGAACCCCTCCTACGAGCAGTACTTC.

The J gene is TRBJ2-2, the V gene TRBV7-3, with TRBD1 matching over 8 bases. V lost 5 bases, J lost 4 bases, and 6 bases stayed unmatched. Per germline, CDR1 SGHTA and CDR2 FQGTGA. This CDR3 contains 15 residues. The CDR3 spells CASSVDRGFTGELFF. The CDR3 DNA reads TGTGCCAGCAGCGTTGACAGGGGTTTCACCGGGGAGCTGTTTTTT.

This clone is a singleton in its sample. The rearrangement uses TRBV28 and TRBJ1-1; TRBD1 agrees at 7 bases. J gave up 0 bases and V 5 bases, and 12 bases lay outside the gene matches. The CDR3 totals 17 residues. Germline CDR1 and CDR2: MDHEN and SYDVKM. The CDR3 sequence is CASSPAGQLIMNTEAFF. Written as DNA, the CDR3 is TGTGCCAGCAGTCCCGCGGGACAGCTAATTATGAACACTGAAGCTTTCTTT.

The CDR3 nucleotides read TGTGCCTGGAGCGACGGGACAGAAGGCTACACCTTC. It translates to CAWSDGTEGYTF. This sequence joins TRBV30 and TRBJ1-2, with 7 nucleotides matching TRBD1. V was clipped by 3 bases and J by 8 bases; unmatched bases: 6. Per the germline V gene, CDR1 is GTSNPN and CDR2 is SVGIG (reference sequence). This CDR3 comprises 12 residues.

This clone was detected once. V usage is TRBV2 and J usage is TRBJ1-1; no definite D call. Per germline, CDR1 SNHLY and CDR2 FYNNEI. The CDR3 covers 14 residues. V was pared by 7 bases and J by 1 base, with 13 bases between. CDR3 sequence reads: CASISMETNTEAFF. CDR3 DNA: TGTGCCAGCATCTCAATGGAAACGAACACTGAAGCTTTCTTT.

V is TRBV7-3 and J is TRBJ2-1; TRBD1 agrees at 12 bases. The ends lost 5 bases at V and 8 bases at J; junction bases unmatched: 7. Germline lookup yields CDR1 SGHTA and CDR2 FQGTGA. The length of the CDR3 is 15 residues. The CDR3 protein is CASSPGQGAMDEQFF. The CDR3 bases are TGTGCCAGCAGCCCGGGACAGGGGGCTATGGATGAGCAGTTCTTC.

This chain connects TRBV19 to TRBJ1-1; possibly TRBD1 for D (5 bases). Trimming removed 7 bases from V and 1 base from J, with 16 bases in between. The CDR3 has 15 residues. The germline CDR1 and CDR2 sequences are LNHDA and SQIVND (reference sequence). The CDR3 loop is CASTPTGLPNTEAFF. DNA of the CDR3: TGTGCCAGTACCCCCACGGGACTTCCGAACACTGAAGCTTTCTTT.

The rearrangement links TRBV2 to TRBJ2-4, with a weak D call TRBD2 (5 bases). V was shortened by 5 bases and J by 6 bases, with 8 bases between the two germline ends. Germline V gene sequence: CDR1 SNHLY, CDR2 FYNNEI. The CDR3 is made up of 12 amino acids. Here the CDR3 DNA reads TGTGCCAGCAGTCCGGCGGGAAACATTCAGTACTTC. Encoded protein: CASSPAGNIQYF.

CDR3 coding DNA: TGTGCCAGCAGCTTGGATGAGGGGACTAATGAAAAACTGTTTTTT. Translating gives CASSLDEGTNEKLFF. This rearrangement joins TRBV5-8 to TRBJ1-4; maybe TRBD1 (5 bases). The CDR3 spans 15 residues. The V end lost 0 bases, the J end lost 2 bases, and 8 bases lay between the germline ends. Per germline, CDR1 SGHTS and CDR2 YDEGEE.

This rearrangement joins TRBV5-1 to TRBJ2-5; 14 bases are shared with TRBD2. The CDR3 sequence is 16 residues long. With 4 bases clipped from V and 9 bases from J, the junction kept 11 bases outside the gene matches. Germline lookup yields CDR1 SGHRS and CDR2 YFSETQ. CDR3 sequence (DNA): TGCGCCAGCAGCGAGGGACTAGCGGGAGACGGGGGTGCCCAGTACTTC. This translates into CASSEGLAGDGGAQYF.